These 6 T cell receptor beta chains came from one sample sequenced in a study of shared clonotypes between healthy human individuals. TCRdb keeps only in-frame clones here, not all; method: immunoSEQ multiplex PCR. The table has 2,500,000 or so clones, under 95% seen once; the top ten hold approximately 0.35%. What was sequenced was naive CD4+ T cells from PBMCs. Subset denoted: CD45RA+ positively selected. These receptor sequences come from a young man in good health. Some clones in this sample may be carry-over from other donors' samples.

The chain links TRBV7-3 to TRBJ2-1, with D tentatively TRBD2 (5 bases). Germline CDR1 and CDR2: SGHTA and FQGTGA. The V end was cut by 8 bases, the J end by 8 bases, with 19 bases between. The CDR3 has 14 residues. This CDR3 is CASAGRGPFDEQFF. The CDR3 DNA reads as TGTGCCAGCGCGGGCCGCGGGCCCTTCGATGAGCAGTTCTTC. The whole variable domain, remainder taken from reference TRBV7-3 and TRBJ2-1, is GAGVSQTPSNKVTEKGKYVELRCDPISGHTALYWYRQSLGQGPEFLIYFQGTGAADDSGLPNDRFFAVRPEGSVSTLKIQRTERGDSAVYLCASAGRGPFDEQFFGPGTRLTVL.

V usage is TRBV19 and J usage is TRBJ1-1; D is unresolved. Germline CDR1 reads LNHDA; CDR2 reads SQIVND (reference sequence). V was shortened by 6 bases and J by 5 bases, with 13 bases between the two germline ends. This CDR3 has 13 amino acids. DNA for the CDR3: TGTGCCAGTAGCCCTTCTTGGGAGACTGAAGCTTTCTTT. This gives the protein CASSPSWETEAFF. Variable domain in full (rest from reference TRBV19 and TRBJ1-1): DGGITQSPKYLFRKEGQNVTLSCEQNLNHDAMYWYRQDPGQGLRLIYYSQIVNDFQKGDIAEGYSVSREKKESFPLTVTSAQKNPTAFYLCASSPSWETEAFFGQGTRLTVV.

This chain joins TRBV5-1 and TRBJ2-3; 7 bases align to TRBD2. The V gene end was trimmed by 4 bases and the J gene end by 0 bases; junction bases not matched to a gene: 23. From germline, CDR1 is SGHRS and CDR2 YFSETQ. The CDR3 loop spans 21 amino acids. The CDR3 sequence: CASSPRGFAGALLPSTDTQYF. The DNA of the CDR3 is TGCGCCAGCAGCCCACGGGGGTTCGCGGGAGCCTTGCTCCCTAGCACAGATACGCAGTATTTT.

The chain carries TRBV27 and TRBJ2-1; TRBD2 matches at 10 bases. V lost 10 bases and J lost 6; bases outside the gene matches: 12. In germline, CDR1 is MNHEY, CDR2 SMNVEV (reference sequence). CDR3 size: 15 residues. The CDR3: CATRESAGGRNEQFF. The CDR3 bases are TGTGCCACCCGGGAGTCAGCGGGAGGGCGCAATGAGCAGTTCTTC.

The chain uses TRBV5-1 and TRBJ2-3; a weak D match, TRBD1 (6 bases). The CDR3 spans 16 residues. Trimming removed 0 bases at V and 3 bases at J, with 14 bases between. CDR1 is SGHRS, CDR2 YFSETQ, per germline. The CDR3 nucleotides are TGCGCCAGCAGCTTGGTACGGCAGGGGTTAACAGATACGCAGTATTTT. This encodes CASSLVRQGLTDTQYF.

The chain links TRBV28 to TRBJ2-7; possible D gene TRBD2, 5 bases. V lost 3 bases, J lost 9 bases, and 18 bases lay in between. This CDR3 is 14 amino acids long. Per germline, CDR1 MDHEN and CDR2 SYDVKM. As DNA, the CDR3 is TGTGCCAGCAGTTTTCTGTCAACTAGTGCACTGCAGTACTTC. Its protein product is CASSFLSTSALQYF.